This TCR beta chain was recovered during a study of blood T cells in healthy people across ages. Overall study context: Every two T cells gave about one barcoded beta molecule via template switching.

V lost 1 base and J 0 bases, leaving 16 bases between the germline ends. This CDR3 region has 19 residues. Per germline, CDR1 SGHTA and CDR2 FQGNSA. Investigators took about 9.1 milliliters of peripheral blood from every donor. The second PCR ran about 6 to 12 cycles with a sample-barcoded 5' primer and J-beta primers. TCRdb passed the 5' RACE reads through MiXCR, listing each CDR3 protein once. This table has approximately 800,000 distinct CDR3 sequences, around 50% appearing once. The chain combines TRBV7-2 with TRBJ2-6; D tentatively fits TRBD1 or TRBD2 (6 bases each). The sequence was obtained from a man aged 35-49 years in good health. Sequencing was performed on blood. CDR3 sequence reads: CASSLDLWGAGSGANVLTF. The CDR3 nucleotides are TGTGCCAGCAGCTTAGATCTTTGGGGGGCAGGCTCTGGGGCCAACGTCCTGACTTTC.